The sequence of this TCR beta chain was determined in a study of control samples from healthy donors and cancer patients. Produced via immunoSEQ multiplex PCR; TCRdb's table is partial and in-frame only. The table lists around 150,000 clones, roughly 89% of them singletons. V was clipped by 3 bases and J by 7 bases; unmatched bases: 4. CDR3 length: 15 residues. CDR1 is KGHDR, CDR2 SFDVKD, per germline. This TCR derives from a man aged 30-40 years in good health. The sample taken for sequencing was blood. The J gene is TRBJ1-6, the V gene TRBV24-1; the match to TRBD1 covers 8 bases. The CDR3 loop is CATSDPRQGNSPLHF. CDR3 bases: TGTGCCACCAGTGATCCCCGACAGGGGAATTCACCCCTCCACTTT.